Listed below are T cell receptor beta chains from one sample, sequenced in a study of CD8+CD57+ T cells in acquired aplastic anemia. TCRdb ran MiXCR on the reads and lists one entry per CDR3 protein. The sample contains about 81,000 distinct CDR3 sequences, over 35% of which appear only once. Source material: sorted CD4+, CD8+, or CD8+CD57+ T cells (not recorded which) from PBMCs. The receptors derive from a human donor in good health, serving as a control. The CDR3 runs from the conserved cysteine through the conserved F or W. The order of the fields is D gene, J gene, clone size, V gene, CDR3 protein, CDR3 DNA. The D gene is left open where the match is weak. The size field is filled for only some rows; it gives once, few, many or a size class.

d_gene: NA; j_gene: TRBJ1-5; abundance: NA; v_gene: TRBV19; CDR3aa: CASNQTAPNQPQHF; CDR3nt: TGTGCCAGTAACCAGACGGCCCCGAATCAGCCCCAGCATTTT
d_gene: TRBD1; j_gene: TRBJ2-3; abundance: few; v_gene: TRBV25-1; CDR3aa: CASSDPGQEIDTQYF; CDR3nt: TGTGCCAGCAGTGATCCGGGACAGGAAATAGATACGCAGTATTTT
d_gene: NA; j_gene: TRBJ1-5; abundance: NA; v_gene: TRBV5-1; CDR3aa: CASSPWGGDNQPQHF; CDR3nt: TGCGCCAGCAGCCCGTGGGGGGGAGATAATCAGCCCCAGCATTTT
d_gene: TRBD2; j_gene: TRBJ2-5; abundance: many; v_gene: TRBV20-1; CDR3aa: CSARVRLAVETQYF; CDR3nt: TGCAGTGCTAGAGTTAGACTAGCGGTAGAGACCCAGTACTTC
d_gene: NA; j_gene: TRBJ2-2; abundance: NA; v_gene: TRBV20-1; CDR3aa: CSTRGPNTGELFF; CDR3nt: TGCAGTACTAGAGGGCCGAACACCGGGGAGCTGTTTTTT
d_gene: NA; j_gene: TRBJ2-5; abundance: NA; v_gene: TRBV10-1; CDR3aa: CASSQVRGGETQYF; CDR3nt: TGTGCCAGCAGCCAGGTGAGGGGTGGAGAGACCCAGTACTTC
d_gene: NA; j_gene: TRBJ2-7; abundance: NA; v_gene: TRBV9; CDR3aa: CASSGQTYEQYF; CDR3nt: TGTGCCAGCAGTGGACAGACCTACGAGCAGTACTTC
d_gene: NA; j_gene: TRBJ1-2; abundance: NA; v_gene: TRBV6-1; CDR3aa: CASALGMGPYGYTF; CDR3nt: TGTGCCAGCGCTTTAGGTATGGGGCCTTATGGCTACACCTTC
d_gene: NA; j_gene: TRBJ1-3; abundance: many; v_gene: TRBV24-1; CDR3aa: CATSDGPGNTIYF; CDR3nt: TGTGCCACCAGTGACGGGCCTGGAAACACCATATATTTT
d_gene: NA; j_gene: TRBJ2-1; abundance: NA; v_gene: TRBV19; CDR3aa: CATNSVYNEQFF; CDR3nt: TGTGCCACCAACAGCGTGTACAATGAGCAGTTCTTC
d_gene: NA; j_gene: TRBJ1-2; abundance: NA; v_gene: TRBV29-1; CDR3aa: CSVDYYGYTF; CDR3nt: TGCAGCGTTGACTACTATGGCTACACCTTC
d_gene: TRBD1; j_gene: TRBJ2-7; abundance: NA; v_gene: TRBV25-1; CDR3aa: CASNHLSSGQGPYEQYF; CDR3nt: TGTGCCAGCAACCACCTTTCCAGCGGACAGGGGCCGTACGAGCAGTACTTC
d_gene: TRBD2; j_gene: TRBJ2-1; abundance: many; v_gene: TRBV20-1; CDR3aa: CSAGAGPDNEQFF; CDR3nt: TGCAGTGCAGGAGCGGGACCGGACAATGAGCAGTTCTTC
d_gene: NA; j_gene: TRBJ2-7; abundance: NA; v_gene: TRBV28; CDR3aa: CASSPAPGHRAYEQYF; CDR3nt: TGTGCCAGCAGCCCCGCCCCGGGACACCGAGCCTACGAGCAGTACTTC
d_gene: NA; j_gene: TRBJ1-5; abundance: once; v_gene: TRBV2; CDR3aa: CASSVGIQPQHF; CDR3nt: TGTGCCAGCAGTGTAGGCATCCAGCCCCAGCATTTT
d_gene: NA; j_gene: TRBJ2-3; abundance: once; v_gene: TRBV29-1; CDR3aa: CSVEEDNTQYF; CDR3nt: TGCAGCGTTGAAGAGGATAATACGCAGTATTTT
d_gene: NA; j_gene: TRBJ1-2; abundance: many; v_gene: TRBV5-8; CDR3aa: CASSSLDTANYGYTF; CDR3nt: TGTGCCAGCAGCTCACTGGACACTGCTAACTATGGCTACACCTTC
d_gene: TRBD1; j_gene: TRBJ1-5; abundance: NA; v_gene: TRBV10-1; CDR3aa: CASTIDRGQGINQPQHF; CDR3nt: TGCGCCAGCACGATCGACCGGGGACAGGGAATTAATCAGCCCCAGCATTTT
d_gene: NA; j_gene: TRBJ2-3; abundance: many; v_gene: TRBV2; CDR3aa: CASLGTHGTDTQYF; CDR3nt: TGTGCCAGCCTCGGCACTCATGGCACAGATACGCAGTATTTT
d_gene: NA; j_gene: TRBJ1-4; abundance: NA; v_gene: TRBV2; CDR3aa: CASSKGVNEKLFF; CDR3nt: TGTGCCAGCAGTAAGGGGGTTAATGAAAAACTGTTTTTT
d_gene: TRBD1; j_gene: TRBJ2-7; abundance: NA; v_gene: TRBV29-1; CDR3aa: CSVETDRGDYEQYF; CDR3nt: TGCAGCGTTGAGACGGACAGGGGGGACTACGAGCAGTACTTC
d_gene: NA; j_gene: TRBJ1-1; abundance: many; v_gene: TRBV19; CDR3aa: CASRKDGEGTEAFF; CDR3nt: TGTGCCAGCCGAAAGGACGGGGAAGGCACTGAAGCTTTCTTT
d_gene: NA; j_gene: TRBJ2-7; abundance: NA; v_gene: TRBV10-3; CDR3aa: CAILTDGYEQYF; CDR3nt: TGTGCCATCCTCACGGACGGCTACGAGCAGTACTTC
d_gene: TRBD2; j_gene: TRBJ2-1; abundance: NA; v_gene: TRBV7-7; CDR3aa: CASSPGLAGNNEQFF; CDR3nt: TGTGCTAGCAGCCCGGGACTAGCGGGGAACAATGAGCAGTTCTTC
d_gene: NA; j_gene: TRBJ2-7; abundance: many; v_gene: TRBV10-1; CDR3aa: CASSDIPRSARTYEQYF; CDR3nt: TGCGCCAGCAGTGATATTCCCCGGAGCGCCCGGACCTACGAGCAGTACTTC
d_gene: NA; j_gene: TRBJ2-1; abundance: many; v_gene: TRBV15; CDR3aa: CATSRDSYNEQFF; CDR3nt: TGTGCCACCAGCAGAGATTCGTACAATGAGCAGTTCTTC
d_gene: TRBD2; j_gene: TRBJ2-3; abundance: few; v_gene: TRBV12-3/TRBV12-4; CDR3aa: CASVRLAGGIDTQYF; CDR3nt: TGTGCCAGCGTAAGACTAGCGGGGGGGATAGATACGCAGTATTTT
d_gene: NA; j_gene: TRBJ1-6; abundance: NA; v_gene: TRBV24-1; CDR3aa: CATSDVLAGGNSPLHF; CDR3nt: TGTGCCACCAGTGATGTACTAGCGGGGGGCAATTCACCCCTCCACTTT
d_gene: NA; j_gene: TRBJ2-1; abundance: NA; v_gene: TRBV12-3/TRBV12-4; CDR3aa: CASSTGIRSYNEQFF; CDR3nt: TGTGCCAGCAGTACTGGAATTCGGTCCTACAATGAGCAGTTCTTC
d_gene: NA; j_gene: TRBJ2-5; abundance: once; v_gene: TRBV2; CDR3aa: CASGIKPLGVRETQYF; CDR3nt: TGTGCCAGCGGCATTAAACCCCTCGGGGTTCGGGAGACCCAGTACTTC
d_gene: TRBD1; j_gene: TRBJ1-1; abundance: NA; v_gene: TRBV24-1; CDR3aa: CATRGAGGTLEAFF; CDR3nt: TGTGCCACCAGGGGGGCAGGGGGCACCTTGGAAGCTTTCTTT
d_gene: NA; j_gene: TRBJ2-5; abundance: many; v_gene: TRBV10-3; CDR3aa: CAISERTAETQYF; CDR3nt: TGTGCCATCAGTGAAAGGACAGCAGAGACCCAGTACTTC
d_gene: TRBD1; j_gene: TRBJ2-7; abundance: NA; v_gene: TRBV4-1; CDR3aa: CASSQGGTGPYEQYF; CDR3nt: TGCGCCAGCAGCCAGGGCGGGACAGGGCCTTACGAGCAGTACTTC
d_gene: NA; j_gene: TRBJ2-7; abundance: many; v_gene: TRBV30; CDR3aa: CAYRDGSSYEQYF; CDR3nt: TGTGCCTATCGGGATGGCAGCTCCTACGAGCAGTACTTC
d_gene: NA; j_gene: TRBJ1-2; abundance: many; v_gene: TRBV25-1; CDR3aa: CASSDSLYGYTF; CDR3nt: TGTGCCAGCAGTGATTCGCTTTATGGCTACACCTTC
d_gene: NA; j_gene: TRBJ1-1; abundance: NA; v_gene: TRBV7-2; CDR3aa: CASSLIYTEAFF; CDR3nt: TGTGCCAGCAGCTTGATCTACACTGAAGCTTTCTTT
d_gene: NA; j_gene: TRBJ1-4; abundance: NA; v_gene: TRBV4-1; CDR3aa: CASSQVGNEKLFF; CDR3nt: TGCGCCAGCAGCCAAGTAGGTAATGAAAAACTGTTTTTT
d_gene: TRBD1; j_gene: TRBJ1-1; abundance: NA; v_gene: TRBV20-1; CDR3aa: CSAETQGWNTEAFF; CDR3nt: TGCAGTGCGGAAACACAGGGGTGGAACACTGAAGCTTTCTTT
d_gene: TRBD1; j_gene: TRBJ2-7; abundance: NA; v_gene: TRBV29-1; CDR3aa: CSVGGGQGGDEQYF; CDR3nt: TGCAGCGTTGGAGGGGGACAGGGGGGAGACGAGCAGTACTTC
d_gene: NA; j_gene: TRBJ2-2; abundance: NA; v_gene: TRBV30; CDR3aa: CAWSGGTNTGELFF; CDR3nt: TGTGCCTGGAGTGGTGGGACGAACACCGGGGAGCTGTTTTTT
d_gene: TRBD1; j_gene: TRBJ2-7; abundance: NA; v_gene: TRBV27; CDR3aa: CASSLGTGGSYEQYF; CDR3nt: TGTGCCAGCAGCCTAGGGACAGGGGGTTCCTACGAGCAGTACTTC
d_gene: NA; j_gene: TRBJ1-1; abundance: many; v_gene: TRBV4-2; CDR3aa: CASSLAEGSEAFF; CDR3nt: TGTGCCAGCAGCCTCGCCGAGGGGTCTGAAGCTTTCTTT
d_gene: TRBD2; j_gene: TRBJ2-1; abundance: NA; v_gene: TRBV24-1; CDR3aa: CATSDVGLAGSYSEQFF; CDR3nt: TGTGCCACCAGTGACGTGGGACTAGCGGGATCCTACAGTGAGCAGTTCTTC
d_gene: NA; j_gene: TRBJ1-2; abundance: many; v_gene: TRBV5-1; CDR3aa: CASSLEASGAPYGYTF; CDR3nt: TGCGCCAGCAGCTTGGAAGCCAGCGGGGCCCCCTATGGCTACACCTTC
d_gene: NA; j_gene: TRBJ1-2; abundance: many; v_gene: TRBV24-1; CDR3aa: CATSDPNYREDGYTF; CDR3nt: TGTGCCACCAGTGATCCGAACTACAGGGAGGACGGCTACACCTTC